This T cell receptor (beta chain) was captured in a study of cytomegalovirus exposure and HLA in healthy donors. Turning to the study itself: Within an early data release were around 87 million unique TCRs drawn from HLA-typed donors.

Participants comprised healthy donors of bone marrow. This donor's file did not include a recorded CMV serostatus. The PCR ran on 60 Vbeta and 13 Jbeta primers. In the original workflow: As a later analysis found, there were 70 million to 80 million unique TCR beta chains, of which roughly 11 million were shared. Profiling relied on immunoSEQ multiplex PCR, and the TCRdb table lists in-frame clones only, not all of them. V, J and clone size are taken as reported in that table, and D and trimming were inferred from the DNA itself. The table has 95,000 to 150,000 clones, 77% seen once. CDR3 length: 17 amino acids. V was clipped by 6 bases and J by 0 bases; unmatched bases: 11. Germline CDR1 reads KGHSH; CDR2 reads LQKENI.

Specimen: PBMCs. This TCR derives from a human donor in good health. The chain links TRBV18 to TRBJ1-3, with 7 bases that match TRBD1. CDR3 in amino acids: CASSPRDSGVSGNTIYF. CDR3 in DNA: TGTGCCAGCTCCCCTAGGGACAGCGGCGTCTCTGGAAACACCATATATTTT.